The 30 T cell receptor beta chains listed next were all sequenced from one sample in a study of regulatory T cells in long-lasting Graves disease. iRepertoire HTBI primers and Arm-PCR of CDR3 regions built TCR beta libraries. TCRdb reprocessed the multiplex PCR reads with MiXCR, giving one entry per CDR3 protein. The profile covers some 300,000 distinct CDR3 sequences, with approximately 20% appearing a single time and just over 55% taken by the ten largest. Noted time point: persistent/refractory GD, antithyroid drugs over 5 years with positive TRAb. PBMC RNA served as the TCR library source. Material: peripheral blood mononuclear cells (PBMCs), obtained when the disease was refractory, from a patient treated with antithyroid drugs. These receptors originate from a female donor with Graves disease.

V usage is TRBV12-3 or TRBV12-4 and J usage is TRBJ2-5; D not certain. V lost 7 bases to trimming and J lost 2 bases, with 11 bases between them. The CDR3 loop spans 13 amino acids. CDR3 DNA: TGTGCCAGCACCCGGCAGACACAAGAGACCCAGTACTTC. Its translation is CASTRQTQETQYF.

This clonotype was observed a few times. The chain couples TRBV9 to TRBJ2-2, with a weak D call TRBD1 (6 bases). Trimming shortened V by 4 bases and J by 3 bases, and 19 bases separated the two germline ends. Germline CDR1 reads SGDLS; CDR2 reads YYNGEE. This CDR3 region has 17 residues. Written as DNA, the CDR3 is TGTGCCAGCAGCCCTACCCAACAGGGTTCATACACCGGGGAGCTGTTTTTT. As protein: CASSPTQQGSYTGELFF.

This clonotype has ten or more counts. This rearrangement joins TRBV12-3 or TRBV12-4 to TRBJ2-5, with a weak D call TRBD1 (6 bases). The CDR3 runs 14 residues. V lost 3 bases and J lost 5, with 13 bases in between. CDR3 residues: CASSFQGMAETQYF. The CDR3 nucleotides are TGTGCCAGCAGTTTTCAGGGGATGGCGGAGACCCAGTACTTC.

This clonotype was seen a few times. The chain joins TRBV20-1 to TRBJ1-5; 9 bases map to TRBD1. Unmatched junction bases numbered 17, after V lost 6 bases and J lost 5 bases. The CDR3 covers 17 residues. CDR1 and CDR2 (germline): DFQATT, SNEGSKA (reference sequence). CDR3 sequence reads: CSATSPGQGSYYQPQHF. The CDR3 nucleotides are TGCAGTGCCACAAGTCCGGGACAGGGATCTTACTATCAGCCCCAGCATTTT.

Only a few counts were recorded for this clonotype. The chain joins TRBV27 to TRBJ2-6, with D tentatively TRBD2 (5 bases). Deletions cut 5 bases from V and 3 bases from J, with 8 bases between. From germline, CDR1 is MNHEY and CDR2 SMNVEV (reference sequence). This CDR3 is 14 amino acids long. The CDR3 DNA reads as TGTGCCAGCAGTCCCCGGGGTGGGGCCAACGTCCTGACTTTC. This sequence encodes CASSPRGGANVLTF.

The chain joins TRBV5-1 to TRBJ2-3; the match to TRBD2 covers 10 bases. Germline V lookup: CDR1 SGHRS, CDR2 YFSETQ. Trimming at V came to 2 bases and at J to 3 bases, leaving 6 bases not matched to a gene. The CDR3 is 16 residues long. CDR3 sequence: CASSFLLAGETDTQYF. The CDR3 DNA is TGCGCCAGCAGCTTTCTCCTAGCGGGAGAGACAGATACGCAGTATTTT.

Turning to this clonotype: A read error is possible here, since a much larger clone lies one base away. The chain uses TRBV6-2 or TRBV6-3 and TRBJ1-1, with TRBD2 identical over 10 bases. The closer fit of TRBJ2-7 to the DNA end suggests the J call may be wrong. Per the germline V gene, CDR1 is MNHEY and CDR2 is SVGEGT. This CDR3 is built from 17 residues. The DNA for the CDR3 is TGTGCCAGCAGTTACACTGGGGGAGCGGGAGGGGCCTACGAGCAGTACTTC. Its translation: CASSYTGGAGGAYEQYF.

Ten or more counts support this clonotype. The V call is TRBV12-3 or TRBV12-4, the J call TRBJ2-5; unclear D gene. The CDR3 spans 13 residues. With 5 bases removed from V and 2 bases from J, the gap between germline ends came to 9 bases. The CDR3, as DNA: TGTGCCAGCAGTACCTGGGTACAAGAGACCCAGTACTTC. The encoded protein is CASSTWVQETQYF.

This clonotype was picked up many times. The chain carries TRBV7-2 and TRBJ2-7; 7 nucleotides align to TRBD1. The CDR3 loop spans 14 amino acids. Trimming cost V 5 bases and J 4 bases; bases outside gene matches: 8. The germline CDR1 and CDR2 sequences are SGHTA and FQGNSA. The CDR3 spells CASSARQGTYEQYF. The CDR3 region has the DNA TGTGCCAGCAGCGCGCGACAGGGTACGTACGAGCAGTACTTC.

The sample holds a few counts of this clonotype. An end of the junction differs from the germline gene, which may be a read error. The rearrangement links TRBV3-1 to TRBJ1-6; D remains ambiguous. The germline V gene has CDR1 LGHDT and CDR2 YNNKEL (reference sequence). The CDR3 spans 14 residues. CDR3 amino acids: CANSRYIYNSPLHF. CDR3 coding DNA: TGTGCCAACAGCCGCTACATCTATAATTCACCCCTCCACTTT.

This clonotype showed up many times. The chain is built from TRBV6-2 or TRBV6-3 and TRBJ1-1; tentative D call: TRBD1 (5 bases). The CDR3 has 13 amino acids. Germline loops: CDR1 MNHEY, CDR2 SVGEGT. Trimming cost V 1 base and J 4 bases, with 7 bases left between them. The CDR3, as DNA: TGTGCCAGCAGTTACTTGGGACGCACTGAAGCTTTCTTT. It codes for CASSYLGRTEAFF.

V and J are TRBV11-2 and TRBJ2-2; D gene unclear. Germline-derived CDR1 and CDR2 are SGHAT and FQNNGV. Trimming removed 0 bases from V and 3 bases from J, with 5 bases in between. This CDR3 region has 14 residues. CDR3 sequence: CASSLDRHTGELFF. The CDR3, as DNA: TGTGCCAGCAGCTTAGACAGACACACCGGGGAGCTGTTTTTT.

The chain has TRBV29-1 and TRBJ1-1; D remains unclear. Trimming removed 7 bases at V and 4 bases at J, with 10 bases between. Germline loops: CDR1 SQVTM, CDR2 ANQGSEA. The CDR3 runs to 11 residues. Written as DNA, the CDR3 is TGCAGCGCCGGGGAGCGCACTGAAGCTTTCTTT. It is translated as CSAGERTEAFF.

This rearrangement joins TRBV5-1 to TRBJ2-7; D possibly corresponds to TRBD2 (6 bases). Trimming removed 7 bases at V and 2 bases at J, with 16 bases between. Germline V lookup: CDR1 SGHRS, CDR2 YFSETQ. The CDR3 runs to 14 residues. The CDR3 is CASATGGAPYEQYF. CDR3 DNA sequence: TGCGCCAGCGCCACCGGGGGTGCTCCCTACGAGCAGTACTTC.

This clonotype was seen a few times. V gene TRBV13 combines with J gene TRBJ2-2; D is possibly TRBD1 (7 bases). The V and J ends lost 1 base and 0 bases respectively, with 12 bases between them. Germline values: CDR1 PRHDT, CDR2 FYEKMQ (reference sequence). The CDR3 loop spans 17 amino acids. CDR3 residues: CASSLVGGGANTGELFF. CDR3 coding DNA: TGTGCCAGCAGCTTAGTAGGAGGGGGCGCGAACACCGGGGAGCTGTTTTTT.

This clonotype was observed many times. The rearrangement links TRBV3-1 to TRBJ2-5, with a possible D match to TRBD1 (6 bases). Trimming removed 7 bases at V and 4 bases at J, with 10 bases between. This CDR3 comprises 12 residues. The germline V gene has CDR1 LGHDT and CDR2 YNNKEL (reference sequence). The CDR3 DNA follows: TGTGCCAGCACGAACAGGGCAGAGACCCAGTACTTC. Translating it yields CASTNRAETQYF.

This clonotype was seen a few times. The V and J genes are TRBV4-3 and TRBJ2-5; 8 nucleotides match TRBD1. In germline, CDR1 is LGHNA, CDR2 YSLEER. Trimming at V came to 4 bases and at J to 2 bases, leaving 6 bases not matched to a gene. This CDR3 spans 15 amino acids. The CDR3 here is CASSRLQGEQETQYF. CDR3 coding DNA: TGCGCCAGCAGCCGCCTACAGGGGGAGCAAGAGACCCAGTACTTC.

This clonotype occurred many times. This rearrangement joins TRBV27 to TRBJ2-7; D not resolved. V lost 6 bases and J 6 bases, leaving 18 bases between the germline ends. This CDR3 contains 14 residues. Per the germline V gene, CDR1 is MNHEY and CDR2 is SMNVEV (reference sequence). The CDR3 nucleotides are TGTGCCAGCAGAAGGACCCCCGGTTTAGGCGAGCAGTACTTC. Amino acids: CASRRTPGLGEQYF.

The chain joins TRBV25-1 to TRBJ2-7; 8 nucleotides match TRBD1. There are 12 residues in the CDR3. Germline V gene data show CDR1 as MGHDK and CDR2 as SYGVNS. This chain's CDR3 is CATTGDSYEQYF. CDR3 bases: TGTGCAACGACAGGGGACTCCTACGAGCAGTACTTC.

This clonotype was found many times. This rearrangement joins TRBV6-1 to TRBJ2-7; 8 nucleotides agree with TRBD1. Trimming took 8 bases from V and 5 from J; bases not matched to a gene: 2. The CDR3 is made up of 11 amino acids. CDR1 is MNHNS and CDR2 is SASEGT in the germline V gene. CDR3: CASDRGHEQYF. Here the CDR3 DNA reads TGTGCCAGCGACAGGGGACACGAGCAGTACTTC.

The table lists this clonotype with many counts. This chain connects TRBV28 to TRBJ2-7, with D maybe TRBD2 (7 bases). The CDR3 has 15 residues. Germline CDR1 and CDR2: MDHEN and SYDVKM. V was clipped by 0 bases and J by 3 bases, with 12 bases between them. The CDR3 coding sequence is TGTGCCAGCAGTTTATGGGGGAGGGGGAGCTACGAGCAGTACTTC. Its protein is CASSLWGRGSYEQYF.

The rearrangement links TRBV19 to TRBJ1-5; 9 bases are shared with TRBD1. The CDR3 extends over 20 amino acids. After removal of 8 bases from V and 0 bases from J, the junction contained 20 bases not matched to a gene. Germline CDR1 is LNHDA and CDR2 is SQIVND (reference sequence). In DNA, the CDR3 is TGTGCCAGTTTTGGTCCCAGGGACAGGGCGTCCACTAATAGCAATCAGCCCCAGCATTTT. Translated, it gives CASFGPRDRASTNSNQPQHF.

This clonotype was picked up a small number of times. The CDR3 DNA sequence: TGTGCCACCGCAGGGGGCGCAGCGAGCAATGAGCAGTTCTTC. This translates into CATAGGAASNEQFF. The gene calls are TRBV19 and TRBJ2-1; 8 nucleotides agree with TRBD1. CDR1 is LNHDA and CDR2 is SQIVND in the germline V gene (reference sequence). The CDR3 covers 14 residues. Trimming at V came to 10 bases and at J to 6 bases, leaving 11 bases not matched to a gene. Based on the CDR3 plus reference TRBV19 and TRBJ2-1, the full variable domain is DGGITQSPKYLFRKEGQNVTLSCEQNLNHDAMYWYRQDPGQGLRLIYYSQIVNDFQKGDIAEGYSVSREKKESFPLTVTSAQKNPTAFYLCATAGGAASNEQFFGPGTRLTVL.

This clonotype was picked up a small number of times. CDR3 coding DNA: TGTGCCACCACAGGGGCAACGGGGACCGGGGAGCTGTTTTTT. It yields the protein CATTGATGTGELFF. V usage is TRBV6-1 and J usage is TRBJ2-2; 7 bases are shared with TRBD1. The germline V gene encodes CDR1 MNHNS and CDR2 SASEGT. The CDR3 contains 14 residues. Losses at the gene ends were 10 bases for V and 5 bases for J; bases not matched to a gene: 10.

The CDR3 DNA is TGCGCCAGCAGCTTAAATACCGGGACCTCGGGCACCGGGGAGCTGTTTTTT. It encodes CASSLNTGTSGTGELFF. The chain employs TRBV5-1 and TRBJ2-2; the D call may be TRBD1 or TRBD2 (5 bases each). The V gene lost 2 bases and the J gene lost 4 bases, with 18 bases spanning the gap. Germline V gives CDR1 SGHRS, CDR2 YFSETQ. This CDR3 spans 17 amino acids.

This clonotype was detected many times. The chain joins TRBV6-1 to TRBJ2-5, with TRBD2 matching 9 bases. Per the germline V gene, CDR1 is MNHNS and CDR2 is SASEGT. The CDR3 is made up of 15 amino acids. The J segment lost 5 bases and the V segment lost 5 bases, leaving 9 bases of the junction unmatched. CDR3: CASSRGGRAGETQYF. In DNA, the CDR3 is TGTGCCAGCAGTCGCGGCGGGAGGGCCGGGGAGACCCAGTACTTC.

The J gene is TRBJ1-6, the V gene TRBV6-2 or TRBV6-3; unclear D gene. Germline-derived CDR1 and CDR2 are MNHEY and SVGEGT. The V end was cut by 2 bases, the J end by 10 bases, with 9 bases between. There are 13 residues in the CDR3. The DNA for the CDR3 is TGTGCCAGCAGTTACATCCGGAACTCACCCCTCCACTTT. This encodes CASSYIRNSPLHF.

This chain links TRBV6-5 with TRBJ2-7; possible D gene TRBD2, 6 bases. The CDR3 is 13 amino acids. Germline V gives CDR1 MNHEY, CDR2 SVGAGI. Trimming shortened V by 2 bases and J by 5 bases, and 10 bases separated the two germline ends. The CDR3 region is CASSYLGLHEQYF. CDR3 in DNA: TGTGCCAGCAGTTACCTGGGACTTCACGAGCAGTACTTC.

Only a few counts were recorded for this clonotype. CDR3 nucleotide sequence: TGTGCCAGCAGAGACTCGACAGGGTTTGGCTACACCTTC. Translation gives CASRDSTGFGYTF. The rearrangement links TRBV2 to TRBJ1-2; TRBD1 agrees at 7 bases. The CDR3 length is 13 residues. V lost 6 bases and J lost 7; bases outside the gene matches: 8. Germline V gene sequence: CDR1 SNHLY, CDR2 FYNNEI.

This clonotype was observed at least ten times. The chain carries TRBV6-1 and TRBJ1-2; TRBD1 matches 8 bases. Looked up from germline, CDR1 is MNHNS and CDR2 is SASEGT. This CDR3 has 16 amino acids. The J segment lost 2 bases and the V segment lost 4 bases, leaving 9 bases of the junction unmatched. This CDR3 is CASSGSNRQGNYGYTF. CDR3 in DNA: TGTGCCAGCAGTGGCTCAAACCGACAGGGGAACTATGGCTACACCTTC.